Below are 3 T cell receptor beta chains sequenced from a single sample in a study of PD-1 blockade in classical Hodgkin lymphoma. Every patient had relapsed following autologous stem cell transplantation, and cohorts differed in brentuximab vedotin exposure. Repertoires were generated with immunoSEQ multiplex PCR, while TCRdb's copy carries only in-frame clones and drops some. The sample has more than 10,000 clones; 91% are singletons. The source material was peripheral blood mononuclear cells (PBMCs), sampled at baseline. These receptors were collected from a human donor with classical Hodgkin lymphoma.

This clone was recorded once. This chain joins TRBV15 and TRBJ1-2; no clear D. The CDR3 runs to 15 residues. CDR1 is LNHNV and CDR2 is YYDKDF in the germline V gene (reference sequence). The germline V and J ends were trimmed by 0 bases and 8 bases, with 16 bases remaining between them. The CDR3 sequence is CATSRDRRDMKGYTF. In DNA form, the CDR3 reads TGTGCCACCAGCAGAGATAGGAGGGATATGAAGGGCTACACCTTC.

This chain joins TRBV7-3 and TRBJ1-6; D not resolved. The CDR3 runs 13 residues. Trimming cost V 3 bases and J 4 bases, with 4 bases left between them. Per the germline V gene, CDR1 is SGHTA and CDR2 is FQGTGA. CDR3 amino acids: CASSFGYNSPLHF. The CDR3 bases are TGTGCCAGCAGCTTCGGGTATAATTCACCCCTCCACTTT. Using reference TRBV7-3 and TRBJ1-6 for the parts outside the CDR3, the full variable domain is GAGVSQTPSNKVTEKGKYVELRCDPISGHTALYWYRQSLGQGPEFLIYFQGTGAADDSGLPNDRFFAVRPEGSVSTLKIQRTERGDSAVYLCASSFGYNSPLHFGNGTRLTVT.

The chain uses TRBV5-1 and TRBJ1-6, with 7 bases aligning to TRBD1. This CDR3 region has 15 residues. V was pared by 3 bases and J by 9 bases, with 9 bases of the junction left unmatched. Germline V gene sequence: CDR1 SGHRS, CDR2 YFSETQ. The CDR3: CASSSQGTPASPLHF. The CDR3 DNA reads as TGCGCCAGCAGCTCACAGGGGACGCCAGCTTCACCCCTCCACTTT.